This T cell receptor beta chain was recovered during a study of T cell responses to AZD1222 COVID-19 vaccine. Study observations and caveats: Only after the peak T cell response were repertoires sampled.

The CDR3 has 14 residues. The V and J ends lost 0 bases and 1 base respectively, with 6 bases between them. CDR1 and CDR2 from the germline V gene are MNHNS and SASEGT. The data were produced by immunoSEQ multiplex PCR, yet TCRdb's version contains in-frame clones alone and is incomplete. The top ten hold around 4.8% of the sample, which has 95,000 to 110,000 clones, 90% seen once. Concerning this clone itself: Its specificity is not known.

The chain carries TRBV6-1 and TRBJ1-1; no firm D call. The source material was peripheral blood, sampled on day 0 of AZD1222 vaccination. This TCR was recovered from an adult in good health. Here the CDR3 DNA reads TGTGCCAGCAGTGAAGCATGGGAGAACACTGAAGCTTTCTTT. Translation: CASSEAWENTEAFF.